This T cell receptor beta chain was captured by sequencing in a study of blood T cell repertoires in COVID-19. Study summary: COVID-19 samples collected from the United States, Italy and Spain covered acute and convalescent phases.

Sequencing was performed with immunoSEQ multiplex PCR; in TCRdb, only in-frame clones are kept and a portion is missing. Of about 110,000 clones in the sample, roughly 82% are singletons; the top ten hold approximately 15%. This clone was seen just once. This clonotype was obtained from a woman aged 55-75 years with acute or convalescent COVID-19. The sample comprised peripheral blood.

This CDR3 is CASSLDGRGTSNQPQHF. For the CDR3, the DNA is TGTGCCAGCAGCTTAGATGGGAGGGGAACTAGCAATCAGCCCCAGCATTTT. The V call is TRBV11-3, the J call TRBJ1-5, with a weak D call TRBD1 (5 bases). The CDR3 totals 17 residues. Germline assignment: CDR1 SGHNT and CDR2 YENEEA. Trimming stripped 0 bases from V and 0 bases from J, with 12 bases between.